This T cell receptor (beta chain) was found in a study of technical replicates of blood from a handful of donors. Generated by immunoSEQ multiplex PCR, the TCRdb table keeps only in-frame clones and is missing some. The sample shows around 100,000 clones, just under 95% of them seen only once. Sequenced: T cells isolated from PBMCs. The sequence came from a human donor in good health.

The CDR3 DNA follows: TGTGCCAGCAGCCAAGAGGTTACCAGGGGATCCGGGGAGCTGTTTTTT. Residues: CASSQEVTRGSGELFF. The chain recombines TRBV4-2 with TRBJ2-2, with D possibly TRBD1 on 6 matching bases. The CDR3 is 16 amino acids. The V gene's germline CDR1 is LGHNA and CDR2 YNFKEQ. Trimming removed 0 bases from V and 6 bases from J, with 14 bases in between.